This T cell receptor (beta chain) was sequenced during a study of shared clonotypes between healthy human individuals. Sequenced by immunoSEQ multiplex PCR; TCRdb stores in-frame clones only, minus some. The sample lists approximately 500,000 clones; almost 97% were seen once. Details on this clone: Its antigen is not known.

CDR3 size: 18 residues. Trimming took off 3 bases at V and 0 bases at J, with 15 bases between the two ends. Per the germline V gene, CDR1 is SEHNR and CDR2 is FQNEAQ (reference sequence). Notes on the study in general: Although depth was large, rarefaction showed that sequencing of the sorted subsets was incomplete. Limited genetic and exposure-history diversity came from having few donors.

The rearrangement links TRBV7-9 to TRBJ2-6; D is ambiguous. Sequencing input: naive CD4+ T cells sorted from blood. Subset meaning: CD45RA+ positively selected. The TCR comes from a woman aged 30 to 39 in good health. CDR3 nucleotide sequence: TGTGCCAGCAGCTTCCGGATCGGTGCTAGCTCTGGGGCCAACGTCCTGACTTTC. Encoded protein: CASSFRIGASSGANVLTF.